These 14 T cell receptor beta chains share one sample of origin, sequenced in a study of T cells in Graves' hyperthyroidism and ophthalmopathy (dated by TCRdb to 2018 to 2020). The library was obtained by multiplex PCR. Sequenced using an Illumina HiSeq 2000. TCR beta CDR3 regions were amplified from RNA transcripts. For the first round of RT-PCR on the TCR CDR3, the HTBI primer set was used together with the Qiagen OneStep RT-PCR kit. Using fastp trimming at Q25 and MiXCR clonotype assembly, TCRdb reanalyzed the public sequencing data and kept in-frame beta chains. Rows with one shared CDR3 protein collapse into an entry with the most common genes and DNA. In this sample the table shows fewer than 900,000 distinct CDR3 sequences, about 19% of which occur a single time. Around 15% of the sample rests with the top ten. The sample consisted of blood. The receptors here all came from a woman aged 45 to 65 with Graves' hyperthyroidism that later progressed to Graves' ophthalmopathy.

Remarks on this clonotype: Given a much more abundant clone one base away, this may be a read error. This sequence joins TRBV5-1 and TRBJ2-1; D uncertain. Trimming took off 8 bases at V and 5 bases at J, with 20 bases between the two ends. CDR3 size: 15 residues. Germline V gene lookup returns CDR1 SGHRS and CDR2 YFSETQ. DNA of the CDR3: TGCGCCAGTCTGGCCTACCGGATACTGAACAATGAGCAGTTCTTC. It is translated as CASLAYRILNNEQFF.

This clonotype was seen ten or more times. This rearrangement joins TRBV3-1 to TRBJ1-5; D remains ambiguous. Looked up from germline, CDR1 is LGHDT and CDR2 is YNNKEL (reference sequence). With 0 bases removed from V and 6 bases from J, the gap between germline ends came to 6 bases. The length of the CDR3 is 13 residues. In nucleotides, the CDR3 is TGTGCCAGCAGCCAAGATTACGGTCAGCCCCAGCATTTT. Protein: CASSQDYGQPQHF.

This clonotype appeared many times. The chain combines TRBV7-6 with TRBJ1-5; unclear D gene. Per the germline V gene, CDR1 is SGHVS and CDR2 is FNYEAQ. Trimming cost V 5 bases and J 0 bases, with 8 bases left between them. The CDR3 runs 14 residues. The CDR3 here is CASSQQFSNQPQHF. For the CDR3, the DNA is TGTGCCAGCAGCCAACAGTTTAGCAATCAGCCCCAGCATTTT.

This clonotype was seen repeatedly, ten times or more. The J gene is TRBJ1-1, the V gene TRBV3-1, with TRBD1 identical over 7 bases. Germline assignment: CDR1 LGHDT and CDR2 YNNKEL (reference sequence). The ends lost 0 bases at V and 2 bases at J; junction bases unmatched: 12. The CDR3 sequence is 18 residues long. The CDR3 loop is CASSQDPDRAPLNTEAFF. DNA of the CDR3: TGTGCCAGCAGCCAAGATCCCGACAGGGCGCCACTTAACACTGAAGCTTTCTTT.

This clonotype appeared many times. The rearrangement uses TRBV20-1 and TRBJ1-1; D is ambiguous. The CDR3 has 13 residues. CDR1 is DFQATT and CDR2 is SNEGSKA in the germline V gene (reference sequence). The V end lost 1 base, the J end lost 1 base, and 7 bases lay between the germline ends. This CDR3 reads CSARARGNTEAFF. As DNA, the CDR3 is TGCAGTGCTAGAGCGCGGGGGAACACTGAAGCTTTCTTT.

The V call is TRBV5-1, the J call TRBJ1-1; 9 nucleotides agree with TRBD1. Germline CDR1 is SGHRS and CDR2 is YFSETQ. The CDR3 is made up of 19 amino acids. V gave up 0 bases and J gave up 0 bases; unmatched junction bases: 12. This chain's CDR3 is CASSLVGVHRGLMNTEAFF. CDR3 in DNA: TGCGCCAGCAGCTTGGTTGGGGTACACAGGGGGCTTATGAACACTGAAGCTTTCTTT.

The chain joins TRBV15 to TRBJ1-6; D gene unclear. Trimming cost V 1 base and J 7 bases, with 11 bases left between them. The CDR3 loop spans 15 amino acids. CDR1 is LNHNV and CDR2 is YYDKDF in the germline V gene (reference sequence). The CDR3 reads CATSRVSQENSPLHF. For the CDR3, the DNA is TGTGCCACCAGCAGAGTGTCGCAGGAGAATTCACCCCTCCACTTT.

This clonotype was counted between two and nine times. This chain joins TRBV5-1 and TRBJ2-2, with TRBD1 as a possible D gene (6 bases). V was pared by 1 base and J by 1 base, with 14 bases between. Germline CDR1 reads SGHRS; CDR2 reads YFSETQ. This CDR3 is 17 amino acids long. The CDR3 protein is CASSLIAGQLNTGELFF. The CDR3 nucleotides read TGCGCCAGCAGCTTGATCGCAGGACAGCTGAACACCGGGGAGCTGTTTTTT.

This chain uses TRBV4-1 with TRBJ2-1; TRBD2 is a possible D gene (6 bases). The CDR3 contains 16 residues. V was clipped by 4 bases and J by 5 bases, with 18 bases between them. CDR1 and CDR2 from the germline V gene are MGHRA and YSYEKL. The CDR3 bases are TGCGCCAGCAGCCGTCCCGGGACTTCCTGGGACAATGAGCAGTTCTTC. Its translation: CASSRPGTSWDNEQFF.

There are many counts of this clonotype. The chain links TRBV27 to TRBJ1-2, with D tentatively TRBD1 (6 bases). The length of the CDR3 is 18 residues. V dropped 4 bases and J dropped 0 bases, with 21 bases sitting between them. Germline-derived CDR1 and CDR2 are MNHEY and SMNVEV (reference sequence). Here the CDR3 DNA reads TGTGCCAGCAGTTCCTCCCCGCGGGGGGGCTATGCTAACTATGGCTACACCTTC. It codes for CASSSSPRGGYANYGYTF.

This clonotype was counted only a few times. The CDR3 bases are TGCGCCAGCAGCCAAGAGGAGGGAACAGATACGCAGTATTTT. Translated: CASSQEEGTDTQYF. The genes are TRBV4-1 and TRBJ2-3; TRBD2 is a possible D gene (6 bases). Trimming left V 0 bases short and J 3 bases short, with 7 bases between. Germline CDR1 is MGHRA and CDR2 is YSYEKL. The CDR3 is made up of 14 amino acids.

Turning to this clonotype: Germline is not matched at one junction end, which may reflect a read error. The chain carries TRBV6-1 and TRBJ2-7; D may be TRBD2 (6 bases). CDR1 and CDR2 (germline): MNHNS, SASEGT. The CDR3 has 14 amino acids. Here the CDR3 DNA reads TGTACCAGCACCTGGGACGGGAGCTCCTACGAGCAGTACTTC. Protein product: CTSTWDGSSYEQYF.

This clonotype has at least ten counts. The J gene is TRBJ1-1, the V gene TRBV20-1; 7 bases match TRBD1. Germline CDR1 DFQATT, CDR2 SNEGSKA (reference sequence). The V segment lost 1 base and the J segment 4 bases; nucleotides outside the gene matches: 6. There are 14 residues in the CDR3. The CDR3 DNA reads TGCAGTGCTAGAGGAGTACAGGGGAGCACTGAAGCTTTCTTT. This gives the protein CSARGVQGSTEAFF.

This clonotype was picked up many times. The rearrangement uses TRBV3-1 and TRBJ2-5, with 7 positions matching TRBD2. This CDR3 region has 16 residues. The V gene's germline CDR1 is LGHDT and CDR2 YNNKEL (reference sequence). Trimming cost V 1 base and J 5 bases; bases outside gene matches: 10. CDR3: CASSQVGLGSAETQYF. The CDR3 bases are TGTGCCAGCAGCCAAGTTGGACTAGGATCGGCGGAGACCCAGTACTTC.